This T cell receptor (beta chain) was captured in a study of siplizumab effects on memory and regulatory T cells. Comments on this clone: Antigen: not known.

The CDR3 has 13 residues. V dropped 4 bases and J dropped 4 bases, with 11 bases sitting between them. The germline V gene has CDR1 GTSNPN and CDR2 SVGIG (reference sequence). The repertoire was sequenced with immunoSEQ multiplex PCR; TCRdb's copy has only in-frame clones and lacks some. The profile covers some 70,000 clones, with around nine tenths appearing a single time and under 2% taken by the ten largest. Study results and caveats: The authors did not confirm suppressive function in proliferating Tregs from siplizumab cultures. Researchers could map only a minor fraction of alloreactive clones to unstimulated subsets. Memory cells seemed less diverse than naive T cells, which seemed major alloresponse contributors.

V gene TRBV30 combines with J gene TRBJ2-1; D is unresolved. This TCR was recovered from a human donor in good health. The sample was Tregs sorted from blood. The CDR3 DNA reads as TGTGCCTGGACCAAAGGAAGGTACAATGAGCAGTTCTTC. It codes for CAWTKGRYNEQFF.